This T cell receptor (beta chain) was captured by sequencing in a study of T-cell memory formation after mild COVID-19. Findings of the study overall: Mainly in CM and EM were contracting CD4+ clones; CD8+ were in EMRA.

This clonotype was seen many times. As yet, its antigen is unknown. Constant-segment primers and 5'RACE yielded cDNA libraries for TCR alpha and TCR beta, each carrying sample barcodes and UMIs. TCRdb processed the 5' RACE reads anew with MiXCR; each CDR3 protein has one entry. The sample shows 150,000 or so distinct CDR3 sequences, about a third of them seen only once. The CDR3 has 14 amino acids. Trimming cost V 6 bases and J 2 bases; bases outside gene matches: 7. CDR1 SQVTM and CDR2 ANQGSEA come from the germline V gene. V and J are TRBV29-1 and TRBJ2-3, with 8 nucleotides matching TRBD1. The origin of this receptor is an adult woman who had mild COVID-19 (a few samples of this study predate the infection). Cell type and time point are not known. What was sequenced was PBMCs or a T cell subset sorted from them (not recorded which). CDR3 region: CSVIQGVHTDTQYF. CDR3 DNA sequence: TGCAGCGTGATACAGGGGGTCCACACAGATACGCAGTATTTT.